This is a list of T cell receptor beta chains from one sample in a study of blood T cell repertoires in COVID-19. Repertoires were generated with immunoSEQ multiplex PCR, while TCRdb's copy carries only in-frame clones and drops some. The sample holds roughly 54,000 clones; over 90% are singletons and the top ten take less than 4%. The sequenced sample was peripheral blood. All receptors derive from a man in his fifties with acute or convalescent COVID-19. Both conserved end residues are part of each CDR3. The D gene is left open where the match is weak. A clone size is listed for some rows: how often the clone was seen (once, few, many), or a class if it is expanded.

V	size	J	D	DNA	CDR3
TRBV7-6	NA	TRBJ1-2	TRBD1	TGTGCCAGTGTCGCCGGGACAGGAGCTAACTATGGCTACACCTTC	CASVAGTGANYGYTF
TRBV5-1	NA	TRBJ1-1	NA	TGCGCCAGCAGAATGGGGACTGTTAACACTGAAGCTTTCTTT	CASRMGTVNTEAFF
TRBV9	NA	TRBJ1-2	TRBD1	TGTGCCAGCAGCTCCGGACCCGGGACAGGGATTAACTATGGCTACACCTTC	CASSSGPGTGINYGYTF
TRBV19	NA	TRBJ2-3	TRBD1	TGTGCCAGTAGTATGGTCACAGGGGGCACAGATACGCAGTATTTT	CASSMVTGGTDTQYF
TRBV7-9	NA	TRBJ2-5	TRBD1	TGTGCCAGCAGACAACAGGGGGCGCGGGAGACCCAGTACTTC	CASRQQGARETQYF
TRBV6-6	NA	TRBJ1-1	NA	TGTGCCAGCAGTTACGTTACAGGTAACACTGAAGCTTTCTTT	CASSYVTGNTEAFF
TRBV6-5	NA	TRBJ2-7	NA	TGTGCCAGCAGGGTTGACAGGACCCTCTACGAGCAGTACTTC	CASRVDRTLYEQYF
TRBV14	NA	TRBJ2-2	TRBD2	TGTGCCAGCAGCCAAACTAGCGGGAGAGGAATCGACACCGGGGAGCTGTTTTTT	CASSQTSGRGIDTGELFF
TRBV7-9	NA	TRBJ1-1	NA	TGTGCCAGCAGCTTCCGGGAGAACACTGAAGCTTTCTTT	CASSFRENTEAFF
TRBV9	NA	TRBJ2-7	NA	TGTGCCAGCAGCGCCTCTCCTAGTTCCCCCTACGAGCAGTACTTC	CASSASPSSPYEQYF
TRBV7-2	NA	TRBJ2-1	NA	TGTGCCAGCATACCTGGGGGTAGAGGAGGGCTGATCAATGAGCAGTTCTTC	CASIPGGRGGLINEQFF
TRBV9	NA	TRBJ2-3	TRBD2	TGTGCCAGCAGCCGTGGACTAGCGGGAGGAGATACGCAGTATTTT	CASSRGLAGGDTQYF
TRBV5-1	NA	TRBJ2-2	TRBD2	TGCGCCAGCAGCCCCAGACTAGCGGGCAACACCGGGGAGCTGTTTTTT	CASSPRLAGNTGELFF
TRBV9	NA	TRBJ1-4	NA	TGTGCCAGCAGCGTGGCGACAGGTGCCTGGGAAAAACTGTTTTTT	CASSVATGAWEKLFF
TRBV13	NA	TRBJ1-1	TRBD1	TGTGCCAGCAGCTCGGGGACAGGTGGCACTGAAGCTTTCTTT	CASSSGTGGTEAFF
TRBV6-1	NA	TRBJ2-2	TRBD2	TGTGCCAGCAGTGACTGGGCGGGAGAGAACACCGGGGAGCTGTTTTTT	CASSDWAGENTGELFF
TRBV5-1	NA	TRBJ2-1	TRBD2	TGCGCCAGCAGCTCCCTAGGTAGCGGGAAGTCCAATGAGCAGTTCTTC	CASSSLGSGKSNEQFF
TRBV6-6	NA	TRBJ2-1	NA	TGTGCCAGCACCCCTCGAGGGCATGGGAGTGGCGAGCAGTTCTTC	CASTPRGHGSGEQFF
TRBV15	NA	TRBJ2-7	TRBD2	TGTGCCACCAGCAGAGTCGCTGGGGCTAGCGGGGGCTACGAGCAGTACTTC	CATSRVAGASGGYEQYF
TRBV7-6	NA	TRBJ2-3	TRBD2	TGTGCCAGCAGCTCTGGACTAGCGACAGATACGCAGTATTTT	CASSSGLATDTQYF
TRBV4-3	NA	TRBJ1-5	NA	TGCGCCAGCAGCCAAGATCCCGACAGGAGTAGCAATCAGCCCCAGCATTTT	CASSQDPDRSSNQPQHF
TRBV9	NA	TRBJ2-4	TRBD2	TGTGCCAGCAGCCCTCGGGAGGTAGTGGCCAAAAACATTCAGTACTTC	CASSPREVVAKNIQYF
TRBV7-8	NA	TRBJ1-2	TRBD1	TGTGCCAGCAGCGCCCGACAGGGTCCTATCTATGGCTACACCTTC	CASSARQGPIYGYTF
TRBV13	once	TRBJ1-4	NA	TGTGCCAGCAGCTTAGGCCTCGGGACACATGAAAAACTGTTTTTT	CASSLGLGTHEKLFF
TRBV5-1	NA	TRBJ1-1	TRBD1	TGCGCCAGCAGCTCCGGGACAGGTGAATCGAACACTGAAGCTTTCTTT	CASSSGTGESNTEAFF
TRBV5-1	NA	TRBJ1-1	NA	TGCGCCACCGCGGGACTTCCGAACACTGAAGCTTTCTTT	CATAGLPNTEAFF
TRBV12-3/TRBV12-4	medium-sized	TRBJ1-5	NA	TGTGTCCTAGGAGGGAGTGGCAATCAGCCCCAGCATTTT	CVLGGSGNQPQHF
TRBV5-1	NA	TRBJ2-7	TRBD2	TGCGCCAGCAGCTTGGGCGCTAGCGGGCTTGCCTACGAGCAGTACTTC	CASSLGASGLAYEQYF
TRBV24-1	few	TRBJ2-7	TRBD2	TGTGCCACCAGTGATCCCCGAGGAGCGGGAGGCGAGCAGTACTTC	CATSDPRGAGGEQYF
TRBV19	NA	TRBJ1-1	NA	TGTGCCAGTAGTATTACAGGGTCTGAAGCTTTCTTT	CASSITGSEAFF
TRBV19	NA	TRBJ1-2	NA	TGTGCCAGTAGTGACACGTATGGCTACACCTTC	CASSDTYGYTF
TRBV13	NA	TRBJ2-3	NA	TGTGCCAGCAGCGGAGCAATTGATACGCAGTATTTT	CASSGAIDTQYF
TRBV5-1	NA	TRBJ1-1	NA	TGCGCCAGCAGCTTGTATGCAGGGGCGGACACTGAAGCTTTCTTT	CASSLYAGADTEAFF
TRBV2	once	TRBJ2-7	NA	TGTGCCAGCAGTGCAGTCATGGGGGGAACCTACGAGCAGTACTTC	CASSAVMGGTYEQYF
TRBV19	few	TRBJ2-3	NA	TGTGCCAGTAGCTTCACAGATACGCAGTATTTT	CASSFTDTQYF
TRBV30	NA	TRBJ1-3	NA	TGTGCCTGGAGTGTAGTCCCACAGATGGGAAACACCATATATTTT	CAWSVVPQMGNTIYF
TRBV27	NA	TRBJ1-5	NA	TGTGCCAGCAGTTCTGGCCAGGTACACCAAAGCAATCAGCCCCAGCATTTT	CASSSGQVHQSNQPQHF
TRBV7-9	NA	TRBJ2-1	NA	TGTGCCAGCAGCTTCGACTCGGCGATGTTCTTC	CASSFDSAMFF
TRBV29-1	NA	TRBJ2-3	NA	TGCAGCGTTGATCCAGGTAGCACAGATACGCAGTATTTT	CSVDPGSTDTQYF
TRBV5-1	once	TRBJ1-6	TRBD1	TGCGCCAGCAGCTTTGACCCAAAGGACAGGTTTAGTTCACCCCTCCACTTT	CASSFDPKDRFSSPLHF
TRBV21-1	few	TRBJ2-1	NA	TGTGCCAGCAGCAAAGCTTTAGTGAGCTCCTACAATGAGCAGTTCTTC	CASSKALVSSYNEQFF
TRBV29-1	NA	TRBJ2-3	TRBD2	TGCAGCGTTGAAGTCGCGACTAGCGGGAGAGTGGGGGTTGCAGATACGCAGTATTTT	CSVEVATSGRVGVADTQYF